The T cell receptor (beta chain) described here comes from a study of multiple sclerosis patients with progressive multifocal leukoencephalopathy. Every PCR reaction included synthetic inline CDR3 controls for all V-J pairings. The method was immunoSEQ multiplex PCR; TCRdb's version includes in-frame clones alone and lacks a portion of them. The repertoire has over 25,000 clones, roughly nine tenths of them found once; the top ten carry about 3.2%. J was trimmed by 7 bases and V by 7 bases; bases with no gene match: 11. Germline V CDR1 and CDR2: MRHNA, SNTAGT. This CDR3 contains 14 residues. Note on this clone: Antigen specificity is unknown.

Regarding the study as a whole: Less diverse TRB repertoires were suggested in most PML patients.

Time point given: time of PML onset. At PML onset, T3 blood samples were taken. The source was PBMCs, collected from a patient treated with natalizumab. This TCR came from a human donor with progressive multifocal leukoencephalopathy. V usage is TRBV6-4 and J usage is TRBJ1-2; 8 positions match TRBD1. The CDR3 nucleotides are TGTGCCAGCAATCCCGGGACAGGAGGACGTGGCTACACCTTC. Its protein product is CASNPGTGGRGYTF.